The rows below give T cell receptor beta chains drawn from one sample of a study of T-cell reconstitution after alpha-beta-depleted transplantation in children. A single record per CDR3 protein comes from TCRdb applying MiXCR to the PCR reads. The sample consists of some 280,000 distinct CDR3 sequences, about a tenth of them appearing once. This specimen was PBMCs from the stem cell graft donor, taken from the stem cell graft. The origin of the receptors is a human donor who donated a stem cell graft to a child with SCID. The CDR3 runs from the conserved cysteine through the conserved F or W. A D gene is named only where the DNA matches it firmly. The listing skips clone size in some rows; elsewhere it reads once, few, many or a size class.

>TRBV3-1|many|.|TRBJ2-1
TGTGCCAGCAGCCAAGAATTTTATGTGGGGAGCTACAATGAGCAGTTCTTC
CASSQEFYVGSYNEQFF
>TRBV27|few|TRBD1|TRBJ1-2
TGTGCCAGCAGTTTTCAAGGGACAGCTTACTACACCTTC
CASSFQGTAYYTF
>TRBV5-1|.|.|TRBJ2-2
TGCGCCAGCAGCTTAAAGCCCACCGGGGAGCTGTTTTTT
CASSLKPTGELFF
>TRBV29-1|many|.|TRBJ2-1
TGCAGCGTTGTTTACAGCTACAATGAGCAGTTCTTC
CSVVYSYNEQFF
>TRBV12-3/TRBV12-4|.|.|TRBJ2-7
TGTGCCAGCAGTTTATATACCAAAGGGGAGCAGTACTTC
CASSLYTKGEQYF
>TRBV7-6|many|.|TRBJ2-7
TGTGCCAGCAGCTTAGGTACAGGGACTTCCTACGAGCAGTACTTC
CASSLGTGTSYEQYF
>TRBV6-2/TRBV6-3|few|.|TRBJ1-2
TGTGCCAGCACTGGCCTCCCGAGTATATACTATGGCTACACCTTC
CASTGLPSIYYGYTF
>TRBV12-3/TRBV12-4|.|.|TRBJ1-3
TGTGCCAGCAGTTTCATAGGTCCCGGAAACACCATATATTTT
CASSFIGPGNTIYF
>TRBV7-9|many|.|TRBJ2-3
TGTGCCAGCAGCTTACAGGGTCAAAATACGCAGTATTTT
CASSLQGQNTQYF
>TRBV5-1|.|TRBD1|TRBJ1-4
TGCGCCAGCAGCTTCGGACAGGGAATTAATAATGAAAAACTGTTTTTT
CASSFGQGINNEKLFF
>TRBV6-2/TRBV6-3|few|.|TRBJ1-6
TGTGCCAGCAGTCCTCAGTTCAAATCACCCCTCCACTTT
CASSPQFKSPLHF
>TRBV7-8|many|.|TRBJ1-2
TGTGCCAGCAGCTCCCGGACACCTAACTATGGCTACACCTTC
CASSSRTPNYGYTF
>TRBV20-1|few|TRBD2|TRBJ2-7
TGCAGTGCTAGAGATCGACTAGCGAGGGCCTACGAGCAGTACTTC
CSARDRLARAYEQYF
>TRBV7-6|.|.|TRBJ2-7
TGTGCCAGCAGCTTAGGAGAGACCGACTCCTACGAGCAGTACTTC
CASSLGETDSYEQYF
>TRBV19|many|.|TRBJ1-1
TGTGCCAGTAGCACGAAGGTTAACACTGAAGCTTTCTTT
CASSTKVNTEAFF
>TRBV10-3|.|.|TRBJ2-3
TGTGCCGCCTCTAGCGTGGGGGGCACAGATACGCAGTATTTT
CAASSVGGTDTQYF
>TRBV20-1|many|.|TRBJ2-2
TGCAGTGCTAGAGATCTGGGGCAGGAAAACACCGGGGAGCTGTTTTTT
CSARDLGQENTGELFF
>TRBV7-9|few|TRBD1|TRBJ2-5
TGTGCCAGCAGCCCGACCGGGACAGCTTCCCAAGAGACCCAGTACTTC
CASSPTGTASQETQYF
>TRBV11-2|.|TRBD1|TRBJ1-2
TGTGCCAGCGTCCCTCCTCCCGGGACAGGGGATGGCTACACCTTC
CASVPPPGTGDGYTF
>TRBV5-6|.|.|TRBJ1-5
TGTGCCAGCAGCTTGGTTAACGGAGGTCAGCCCCAGCATTTT
CASSLVNGGQPQHF
>TRBV29-1|.|TRBD1|TRBJ1-2
TGCAGCCTCGACAGGGACTATGGCTACACCTTC
CSLDRDYGYTF
>TRBV4-1|.|TRBD2|TRBJ2-2
TGCGCCAGCAGCTCAATGGGGACCCTGCGGGGGAGTTCTGCCGGGGAGCTGTTTTTT
CASSSMGTLRGSSAGELFF
>TRBV4-1|few|.|TRBJ1-4
TGCGCCAGCAGCCAAGATCCACAGGGAAGAGAAAAACTGTTTTTT
CASSQDPQGREKLFF
>TRBV12-3/TRBV12-4|.|.|TRBJ2-5
TGTGCCAGCAGCCTGACGGGGCTCGGTCAGACCCAGTACTTC
CASSLTGLGQTQYF
>TRBV19|few|.|TRBJ1-1
TGTGCCAGTAGTATGACACCTTACACTGAAGCTTTCTTT
CASSMTPYTEAFF
>TRBV20-1|many|TRBD1|TRBJ1-1
TGCAGTGCTAGACAGGGGGCCCAGAACACTGAAGCTTTCTTT
CSARQGAQNTEAFF
>TRBV12-3/TRBV12-4|few|.|TRBJ2-7
TGTGCCAGCAGTTCACCGGGACAAAGGGCATACGAGCAGTACTTC
CASSSPGQRAYEQYF
>TRBV7-9|few|TRBD1|TRBJ1-1
TGTGCCAGCAGCCTAACAGGGGCCGGCCAGCGGACTGAAGCTTTCTTT
CASSLTGAGQRTEAFF
>TRBV6-1|.|.|TRBJ2-1
TGTGCCAGCACCTCACACCAGGGTAGGGAGCAGTTCTTC
CASTSHQGREQFF
>TRBV5-1|few|.|TRBJ2-3
TGCGCCAGCAGCTTCGGAGACGCCCCCTTTCCAGATACGCAGTATTTT
CASSFGDAPFPDTQYF
>TRBV6-1|.|TRBD2|TRBJ2-1
TGTGCCAGCAGCCAAGCGGGGGTTTACAATGAGCAGTTCTTC
CASSQAGVYNEQFF
>TRBV7-8|few|.|TRBJ2-3
TGTGCCAGCAGCTGGGAGTCCAGCGGGAGCACAGATACGCAGTATTTT
CASSWESSGSTDTQYF
>TRBV9|.|.|TRBJ2-7
TGTGCCAGCAGCGTAGGGTCAGGTGCCTGGGAGCAGTACTTC
CASSVGSGAWEQYF